Listed here are 20 T cell receptor beta chains from one sample, sequenced in a study of follicular helper T cells after annual influenza vaccination. Documented time point: 2014-2015 season, pre-vaccination. The protocol was immunoSEQ multiplex PCR, while the TCRdb copy is restricted to in-frame clones and leaves out a portion. The repertoire has roughly 27,000 clones, roughly 80% of them found once; the top ten carry 1% to 1.5%. The source was CXCR5+ CD38- circulating T follicular helper cells from blood, collected on the day of influenza vaccination. Subset indicated: circulating Tfh, non-naive CD4+CXCR5+PD-1+ (ICOS+CD38+ or ICOS-CD38-). Every receptor here comes from an adult who received the influenza vaccine.

The rearrangement joins TRBV7-9 to TRBJ1-6; 7 bases agree with TRBD1. This CDR3 is 15 amino acids long. With V trimmed by 4 bases and J by 9 bases, 9 bases remained unmatched. Germline V gene lookup returns CDR1 SEHNR and CDR2 FQNEAQ (reference sequence). CDR3 sequence: CASSSAGTALSPLHF. Here the CDR3 DNA reads TGTGCCAGCAGCTCGGCCGGGACAGCACTTTCACCCCTCCACTTT. Supplemented by reference TRBV7-9 and TRBJ1-6, the full variable domain reads DTGVSQNPRHKITKRGQNVTFRCDPISEHNRLYWYRQTLGQGPEFLTYFQNEAQLEKSRLLSDRFSAERPKGSFSTLEIQRTEQGDSAMYLCASSSAGTALSPLHFGNGTRLTVT.

J is TRBJ2-7 and V is TRBV28; no definite D call. The germline V gene has CDR1 MDHEN and CDR2 SYDVKM. With 7 bases removed from V and 1 base from J, the gap between germline ends came to 5 bases. CDR3 length equals 11 residues. CDR3 sequence reads: CASTSSYEQYF. CDR3 bases: TGTGCCAGCACCTCTTCCTACGAGCAGTACTTC.

This clone was detected a few times. The rearrangement joins TRBV19 to TRBJ2-7; the D is unclear. The CDR3 extends over 14 amino acids. V was pared by 5 bases and J by 7 bases, with 18 bases between. Germline V gene data show CDR1 as LNHDA and CDR2 as SQIVND (reference sequence). DNA for the CDR3: TGTGCCAGTAGTGCCAACCCATCACCTCGGGAGCAGTACTTC. As protein: CASSANPSPREQYF.

The genes are TRBV19 and TRBJ2-3, with 8 bases matching TRBD2. The junction had 0 bases not matched to a gene; V was cut back by 3 bases and J by 1 base. The CDR3 has 14 amino acids. Germline V gene data show CDR1 as LNHDA and CDR2 as SQIVND (reference sequence). The CDR3 sequence: CASSIGGGTDTQYF. CDR3 nucleotide sequence: TGTGCCAGTAGTATCGGGGGGGGCACAGATACGCAGTATTTT.

V gene TRBV5-1 combines with J gene TRBJ2-6; 9 nucleotides match TRBD1. The V and J ends lost 4 bases and 0 bases, in that order; junction bases with no gene match: 2. Germline-derived CDR1 and CDR2 are SGHRS and YFSETQ. This CDR3 has 16 residues. As DNA, the CDR3 is TGCGCCAGCAGCAGGGACAGGGCCTCTGGGGCCAACGTCCTGACTTTC. Amino acid sequence: CASSRDRASGANVLTF.

V is TRBV30 and J is TRBJ1-5; D uncertain. This CDR3 contains 13 residues. Trimming shortened V by 0 bases and J by 7 bases, and 10 bases separated the two germline ends. The germline gives CDR1 GTSNPN, CDR2 SVGIG (reference sequence). The CDR3 loop is CAWSVGSGQPQHF. The CDR3 bases are TGTGCCTGGAGTGTCGGGAGCGGCCAGCCCCAGCATTTT.

V usage is TRBV6-5 and J usage is TRBJ2-1; D possibly corresponds to TRBD2 (7 bases). CDR1 is MNHEY, CDR2 SVGAGI, per germline. The CDR3 runs to 16 residues. The V end was cut by 2 bases, the J end by 4 bases, with 15 bases between. DNA for the CDR3: TGTGCCAGCAGTTACGGAGGAGGGGGAGGGTACAATGAGCAGTTCTTC. As protein: CASSYGGGGGYNEQFF.

This clone was observed a single time. This chain joins TRBV5-1 and TRBJ2-1; 12 bases are shared with TRBD2. V was clipped by 2 bases and J by 5 bases; unmatched bases: 14. Germline assignment: CDR1 SGHRS and CDR2 YFSETQ. The CDR3 runs 19 residues. The CDR3 DNA reads as TGCGCCAGCAGCTTAGGGGGCCGCTGGACTAGCGGGACGGACAATGAGCAGTTCTTC. Translation: CASSLGGRWTSGTDNEQFF.

The chain carries TRBV7-2 and TRBJ1-2; D gene unclear. Germline V gene sequence: CDR1 SGHTA, CDR2 FQGNSA. The CDR3 runs 14 residues. The germline V and J ends were trimmed by 2 bases and 4 bases, with 11 bases remaining between them. As DNA, the CDR3 is TGTGCCAGCAGCTTACGGTCGGAGGTCTATGGCTACACCTTC. Translating it yields CASSLRSEVYGYTF.

This chain joins TRBV11-3 and TRBJ2-1; 7 bases map to TRBD2. In germline, CDR1 is SGHNT, CDR2 YENEEA. CDR3 size: 15 residues. The J segment lost 5 bases and the V segment lost 4 bases, leaving 8 bases of the junction unmatched. The DNA for the CDR3 is TGTGCCAGCAGCTCGCCGGCTAGCGGTGACAATGAGCAGTTCTTC. It specifies CASSSPASGDNEQFF. The full variable domain, rest sourced from reference TRBV11-3 and TRBJ2-1, is EAGVVQSPRYKIIEKKQPVAFWCNPISGHNTLYWYLQNLGQGPELLIRYENEEAVDDSQLPKDRFSAERLKGVDSTLKIQPAELGDSAVYLCASSSPASGDNEQFFGPGTRLTVL.

CDR3 sequence (DNA): TGTGCCAGCAGTAGGACAGGGACAGATACGCAGTATTTT. It codes for CASSRTGTDTQYF. V and J are TRBV6-6 and TRBJ2-3, with TRBD1 matching 8 bases. This CDR3 has 13 residues. With V trimmed by 5 bases and J by 3 bases, 1 base remained unmatched. Germline V gives CDR1 MNHNY, CDR2 SVGAGI (reference sequence).

The chain joins TRBV29-1 to TRBJ2-5; 10 positions agree with TRBD1. The CDR3 extends over 15 amino acids. Germline assignment: CDR1 SQVTM and CDR2 ANQGSEA. The trim removed 4 bases at V and 2 bases at J, leaving 7 bases unmatched. The CDR3 DNA reads as TGCAGCGTTGGGACAGGGGGTACCTTTCAAGAGACCCAGTACTTC. Encoded protein: CSVGTGGTFQETQYF.

The chain uses TRBV5-6 and TRBJ2-3; 14 nucleotides align to TRBD2. V lost 4 bases and J lost 6; bases outside the gene matches: 4. The CDR3 covers 15 residues. Germline lookup yields CDR1 SGHDT and CDR2 YYEEEE. The CDR3 nucleotides are TGTGCCAGCAGCCTCCGGACTAGCGGGAGGGATACGCAGTATTTT. It specifies CASSLRTSGRDTQYF.

V is TRBV6-1 and J is TRBJ1-2, with D unclear. Germline CDR1 MNHNS, CDR2 SASEGT. Trimming pared 0 bases from V and 7 bases from J, leaving 9 bases between. CDR3 length equals 13 residues. CDR3 DNA: TGTGCCAGCAGTGAAGCGCGGAGGTTTGGCTACACCTTC. Its translation: CASSEARRFGYTF.

J is TRBJ1-2 and V is TRBV5-8; 10 bases map to TRBD1. CDR1 SGHTS and CDR2 YDEGEE come from the germline V gene. The V gene end was trimmed by 0 bases and the J gene end by 7 bases; junction bases not matched to a gene: 0. The CDR3 has 13 residues. DNA of the CDR3: TGTGCCAGCAGCTTGGGGGACAGGGGTGGCTACACCTTC. It translates to CASSLGDRGGYTF.

V gene TRBV5-8 combines with J gene TRBJ2-3, with 9 bases that match TRBD1. Per germline, CDR1 SGHTS and CDR2 YDEGEE. This CDR3 spans 15 amino acids. With V trimmed by 4 bases and J by 4 bases, 7 bases remained unmatched. The CDR3 is CASSPGQGRADTQYF. CDR3 DNA: TGTGCCAGCAGCCCGGGACAGGGAAGGGCAGATACGCAGTATTTT.

The chain has TRBV6-5 and TRBJ2-7; tentatively, D is TRBD1 (6 bases). Germline CDR1 is MNHEY and CDR2 is SVGAGI. Trimming removed 4 bases from V and 3 bases from J, with 10 bases in between. The CDR3 runs 13 residues. This CDR3 is CASSWNRDYEQYF. The DNA of the CDR3 is TGTGCCAGCAGTTGGAACAGGGACTACGAGCAGTACTTC.

The chain joins TRBV9 to TRBJ1-1; TRBD1 is a possible D gene (6 bases). Trimming removed 3 bases at V and 2 bases at J, with 17 bases between. Germline CDR1 SGDLS, CDR2 YYNGEE. The CDR3 sequence is 16 residues long. In DNA, the CDR3 is TGTGCCAGCAGCGGGTACCGGGGGGGGGCCAACACTGAAGCTTTCTTT. Protein product: CASSGYRGGANTEAFF. Drawing the rest from reference TRBV9 and TRBJ1-1, the complete variable domain is DSGVTQTPKHLITATGQRVTLRCSPRSGDLSVYWYQQSLDQGLQFLIQYYNGEERAKGNILERFSAQQFPDLHSELNLSSLELGDSALYFCASSGYRGGANTEAFFGQGTRLTVV.

This clone was found a few times. The genes are TRBV6-5 and TRBJ1-6; TRBD1 aligns across 7 bases. There are 15 residues in the CDR3. CDR1 is MNHEY and CDR2 is SVGAGI in the germline V gene. V was pared by 5 bases and J by 7 bases, with 8 bases of the junction left unmatched. The CDR3 DNA is TGTGCCAGCAGTCCGGAGGGCAGGGGGAATTCACCCCTCCACTTT. Translated: CASSPEGRGNSPLHF.

The gene calls are TRBV21-1 and TRBJ2-7; the D call in the table, TRBD2, was not verified against the DNA. TRBV21-1 represents a pseudogene. This CDR3 comprises 13 residues. CDR3 sequence: CASIPGLAGEQYF. CDR3 DNA sequence: TGTGCCAGCATTCCGGGACTAGCGGGGGAGCAGTACTTC.